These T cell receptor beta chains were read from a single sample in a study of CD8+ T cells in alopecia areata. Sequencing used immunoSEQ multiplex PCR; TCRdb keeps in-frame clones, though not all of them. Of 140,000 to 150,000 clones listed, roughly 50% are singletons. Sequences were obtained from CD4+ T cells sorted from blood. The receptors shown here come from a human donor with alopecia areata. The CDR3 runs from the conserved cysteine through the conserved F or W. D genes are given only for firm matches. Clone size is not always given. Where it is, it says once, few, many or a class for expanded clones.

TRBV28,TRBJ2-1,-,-,TGTGCCAGCAGTTTAGGCCTAGTGTGGGAGCAGTTCTTC,CASSLGLVWEQFF
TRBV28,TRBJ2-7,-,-,TGTGCCAGCGCGACGACCTCCTACGAGCAGTACTTC,CASATTSYEQYF
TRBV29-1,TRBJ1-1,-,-,TGCAGCGTTGATCCTCGGGGGGGGCCGAACACTGAAGCTTTCTTT,CSVDPRGGPNTEAFF
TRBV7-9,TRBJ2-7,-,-,TGTGCCAGCAGCTTACGGACAGCCTCCTACGAGCAGTACTTC,CASSLRTASYEQYF
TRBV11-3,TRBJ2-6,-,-,TGTGCCAGCAGTTCAAACCCTGGGGCCAACGTCCTGACTTTC,CASSSNPGANVLTF
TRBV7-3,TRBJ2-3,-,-,TGTGCCAGCAGCTTAACAAGGGGAGATACGCAGTATTTT,CASSLTRGDTQYF
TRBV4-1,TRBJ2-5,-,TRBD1,TGCGCCAGCAGCCAAGTCAGGGGGGAGACCCAGTACTTC,CASSQVRGETQYF
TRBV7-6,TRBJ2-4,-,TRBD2,TGTGCCAGCAGCTTAGTTGCTGCGGGAGAAGGGAACATTCAGTACTTC,CASSLVAAGEGNIQYF
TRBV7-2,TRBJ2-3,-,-,TGTGCCAGCAGCTTAGTTGTCCAACCAGATACGCAGTATTTT,CASSLVVQPDTQYF
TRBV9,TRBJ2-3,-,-,TGTGCCAGCAACCCAGGGCGCACAGATACGCAGTATTTT,CASNPGRTDTQYF
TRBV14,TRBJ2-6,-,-,TGTGCCAGCAGCTCCGCGTTAGGGGCCAACGTCCTGACTTTC,CASSSALGANVLTF
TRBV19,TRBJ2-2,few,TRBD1,TGTGCCAGTAGTGCCCGGTCAGGGGGCGGGAACACCGGGGAGCTGTTTTTT,CASSARSGGGNTGELFF
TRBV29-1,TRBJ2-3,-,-,TGCAGCGTCGACTCTGGGACTTCGGATACGCAGTATTTT,CSVDSGTSDTQYF
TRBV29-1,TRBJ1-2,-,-,TGCAGCGTTGTGGGCAGCGGCTACACCTTC,CSVVGSGYTF
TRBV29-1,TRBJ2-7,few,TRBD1,TGCAGCGTGTGGGACAGGGCCACCTACGAGCAGTACTTC,CSVWDRATYEQYF
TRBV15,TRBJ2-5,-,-,TGTGCCACCAACTTGGGGCAGCCTGAGGAGACCCAGTACTTC,CATNLGQPEETQYF
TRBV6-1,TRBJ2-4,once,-,TGTGCCAGCCGACGGCAGGGAGAAGACATTCAGTACTTC,CASRRQGEDIQYF
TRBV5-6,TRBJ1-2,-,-,TGTGCCAGCAGCTATTCGACTTTGACCGGAGCCTATGGCTACACCTTC,CASSYSTLTGAYGYTF
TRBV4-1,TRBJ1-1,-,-,TGCGCCAGCAGCCAGTGGGTCGCGGGTGAAGCTTTCTTT,CASSQWVAGEAFF
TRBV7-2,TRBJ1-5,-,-,TGTGCCAGCAGCTTAGGAGGGAACGGCAATCAGCCCCAGCATTTT,CASSLGGNGNQPQHF
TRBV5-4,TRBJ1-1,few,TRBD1,TGTGCCAGCACCCCGAGGCAGGGGGACACTGAAGCTTTCTTT,CASTPRQGDTEAFF
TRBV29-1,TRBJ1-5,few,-,TGCAGCGTTGTCGACCAGGGGAATCAGCCCCAGCATTTT,CSVVDQGNQPQHF
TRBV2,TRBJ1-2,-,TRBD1,TGTGCCAGCAGATCACTAACAGGGGTTCGGAAGGGCTACACCTTC,CASRSLTGVRKGYTF
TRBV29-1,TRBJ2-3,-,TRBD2,TGCAGCGTTGAGTGGGGGGGGGATACGCAGTATTTT,CSVEWGGDTQYF
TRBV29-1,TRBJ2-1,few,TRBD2,TGCAGCGTTTCCCTGGCTAGCGGGAGGGCCGTCTACAATGAGCAGTTCTTC,CSVSLASGRAVYNEQFF
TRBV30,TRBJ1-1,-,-,TGTGCCTGGAGTATCTGGGGGAGTGACACTGAAGCTTTCTTT,CAWSIWGSDTEAFF
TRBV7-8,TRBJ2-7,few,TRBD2,TGTGCCAGCAGCCTAGGGGGACTAGCGGGAGGGCACCACGAGCAGTACTTC,CASSLGGLAGGHHEQYF
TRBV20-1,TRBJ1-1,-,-,TGCAGTGCTAGCGGGGTAGCTTTCTTT,CSASGVAFF
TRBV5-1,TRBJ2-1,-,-,TGCGCCAGCAGCTTCCCCAGAAGCTCCTACAATGAGCAGTTCTTC,CASSFPRSSYNEQFF
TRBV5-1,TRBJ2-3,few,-,TGCGCCAGCAGCTTGGCGGTAGCGGGCACAGATACGCAGTATTTT,CASSLAVAGTDTQYF
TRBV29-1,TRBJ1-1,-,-,TGCAGCTCTGGGCCGGGGGGTACGACTGAAGCTTTCTTT,CSSGPGGTTEAFF
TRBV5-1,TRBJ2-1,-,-,TGCGCCAGCAGCTTGGAGCCGGGACTTGACAATGAGCAGTTCTTC,CASSLEPGLDNEQFF
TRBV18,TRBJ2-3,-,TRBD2,TGTGCCAGCTCACCGACTAGCGGGAGCGATACGCAGTATTTT,CASSPTSGSDTQYF
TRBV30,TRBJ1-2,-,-,TGTGCCTGGACAGGGGCGTATGGCTACACCTTC,CAWTGAYGYTF
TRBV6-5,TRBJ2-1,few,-,TGTGCCAGCACTAAGGACTCTTCTTTTGCCAATGAGCAGTTCTTC,CASTKDSSFANEQFF
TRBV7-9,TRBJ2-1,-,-,TGTGCCAGCAGCTTACCGTTAAGGTCCTACAATGAGCAGTTCTTC,CASSLPLRSYNEQFF
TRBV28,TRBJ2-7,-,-,TGTGCCAGCAGTTTCGGCCCCTACGAGCAGTACTTC,CASSFGPYEQYF
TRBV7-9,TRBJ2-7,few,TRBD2,TGTGCCAGCAGCTTATTACCTAGCGGGACTAGCTCCTACGAGCAGTACTTC,CASSLLPSGTSSYEQYF
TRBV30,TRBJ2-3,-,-,TGTGCCTGGAGTGTACCAGATACGCAGTATTTT,CAWSVPDTQYF
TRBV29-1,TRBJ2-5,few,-,TGCAGCGTTGCTCAGTCACAAGAGACCCAGTACTTC,CSVAQSQETQYF
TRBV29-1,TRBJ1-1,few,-,TGCAGCGTTGTTGTCCCGGGGGGGACTGAAGCTTTCTTT,CSVVVPGGTEAFF
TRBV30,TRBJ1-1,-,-,TGTGCCTGGAGTGCCCAGACTGAAGCTTTCTTT,CAWSAQTEAFF
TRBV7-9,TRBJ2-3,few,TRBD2,TGTGCCAGCAGCCAATGGAGCGGGAGTCTGACAGATACGCAGTATTTT,CASSQWSGSLTDTQYF
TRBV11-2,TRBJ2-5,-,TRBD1,TGTGCCAGCAGCTCCCGGACAGGGGGAGAGGAGACCCAGTACTTC,CASSSRTGGEETQYF
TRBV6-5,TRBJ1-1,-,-,TGTGCCAGCAGTTACTCCGGTGCGAACACTGAAGCTTTCTTT,CASSYSGANTEAFF
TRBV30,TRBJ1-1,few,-,TGTGCCTGGAAGCGGACATTCGTAAATATGAACACTGAAGCTTTCTTT,CAWKRTFVNMNTEAFF
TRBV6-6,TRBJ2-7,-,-,TGTGCCAGCAGTCCCGGCCACTACGAGCAGTACTTC,CASSPGHYEQYF
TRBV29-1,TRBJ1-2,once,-,TGCAGCGTTGAATTGGCCAGGGAGGGATGGTATGGCTACACCTTC,CSVELAREGWYGYTF
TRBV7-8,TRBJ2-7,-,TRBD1,TGTGCCAGCAGCCGACGGGACAGCTTGGACTACGAGCAGTACTTC,CASSRRDSLDYEQYF
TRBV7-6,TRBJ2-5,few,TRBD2,TGTGCCAGCAGCCCTCTCGGGGGGGGCACGGAGACCCAGTACTTC,CASSPLGGGTETQYF
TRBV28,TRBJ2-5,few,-,TGTGCCAGCAGTTCCGGTGGGGGGCTTCAAGAGACCCAGTACTTC,CASSSGGGLQETQYF
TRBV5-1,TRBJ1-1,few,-,TGCGCCAGCAGCCCGTATAGCCAGACTGAAGCTTTCTTT,CASSPYSQTEAFF
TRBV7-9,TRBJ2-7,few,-,TGTGCCAGCACCATGGGGATACAGGGTTCCGGCGAGCAGTACTTC,CASTMGIQGSGEQYF
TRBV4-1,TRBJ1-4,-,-,TGCGCCAGCACCAACCGGGGAGGACAGTATGAAAAACTGTTTTTT,CASTNRGGQYEKLFF
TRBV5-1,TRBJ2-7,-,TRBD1,TGCGCCAGCAGCCCCGGGACAGGAAGCGAGCAGTACTTC,CASSPGTGSEQYF
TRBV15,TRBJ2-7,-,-,TGTGCCACCAGCAGAGTGGGCAGGGGTGTGTTCTACGAGCAGTACTTC,CATSRVGRGVFYEQYF
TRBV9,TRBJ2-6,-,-,TGTGCCAGCAGCGTAACGGCTTCTGGGGCCAACGTCCTGACTTTC,CASSVTASGANVLTF
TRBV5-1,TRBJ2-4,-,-,TGCGCCAGCAGCCCGGAGGGGCTCCGCACCAAAAACATTCAGTACTTC,CASSPEGLRTKNIQYF
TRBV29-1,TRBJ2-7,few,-,TGCAGCGTTGGCACAGTCTCCTACGAGCAGTACTTC,CSVGTVSYEQYF
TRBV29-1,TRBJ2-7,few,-,TGCAGCGTTGAAGAGGGTGGATGGGGACTCCGATACGAGCAGTACTTC,CSVEEGGWGLRYEQYF